The 2 T cell receptor beta chains listed next were all sequenced from one sample in a study of cytomegalovirus exposure and HLA in healthy donors. PCR used 60 Vbeta primers and 13 Jbeta primers. This table comes from immunoSEQ multiplex PCR, and its TCRdb copy is limited to in-frame clones, with some not included. Of 100,000 to 150,000 clones in the sample, roughly 66% were seen once. Sequencing used PBMCs. Source of these receptors: a man in his fifties or sixties in good health and CMV-seropositive.

The chain employs TRBV4-1 and TRBJ1-2; D is uncertain. Per the germline V gene, CDR1 is MGHRA and CDR2 is YSYEKL. This CDR3 contains 16 residues. V was cut by 0 bases and J by 4 bases, with 15 bases left in between. CDR3 coding DNA: TGCGCCAGCAGCCAAGATCTTGGCCCGGAGGGCTATGGCTACACCTTC. The encoded protein is CASSQDLGPEGYGYTF.

This sequence joins TRBV28 and TRBJ1-1; 10 bases are shared with TRBD1. The CDR3 loop spans 15 amino acids. Trimming cost V 5 bases and J 5 bases; bases outside gene matches: 8. The germline V gene has CDR1 MDHEN and CDR2 SYDVKM. DNA of the CDR3: TGTGCCAGCAGTATACCGGGACAGGGGAAAACTGAAGCTTTCTTT. This gives the protein CASSIPGQGKTEAFF. The complete variable domain, with remaining parts taken from reference TRBV28 and TRBJ1-1, reads DVKVTQSSRYLVKRTGEKVFLECVQDMDHENMFWYRQDPGLGLRLIYFSYDVKMKEKGDIPEGYSVSREKKERFSLILESASTNQTSMYLCASSIPGQGKTEAFFGQGTRLTVV.